This T cell receptor (beta chain) was identified during a study of cytomegalovirus exposure and HLA in healthy donors. The study, taken as a whole, reports: Across donors, most TCRs were seen rarely, yet some public ones were widespread. Cytomegalovirus status was reportedly diagnosed by the classifier with high sensitivity and specificity. 164 TCR beta chains were listed as cytomegalovirus-associated. A few of the chains that were CMV-associated were confirmed in vitro to be specific for CMV antigens.

TCRdb's copy holds only in-frame clones and misses some; the assay was immunoSEQ multiplex PCR. This sample has some 90,000 clones, with about 90% found just once. Trimming took 1 base from V and 2 from J, leaving 15 bases between them. The CDR3 length is 16 residues. Germline CDR1 and CDR2: SGHDN and FVKESK. Concerning this clone: What it recognizes is unknown.

Sequencing was done on a sample of PBMCs. The clonotype originates from a man in his late teens or twenties in good health and CMV-seropositive. V is TRBV14 and J is TRBJ2-7; possible D gene TRBD1, 6 bases. The CDR3 region has the DNA TGTGCCAGCAGCCAAGTGGACAGTCTGACCCCCTACGAGCAGTACTTC. Amino acids: CASSQVDSLTPYEQYF. The entire variable domain, with the rest obtained from reference TRBV14 and TRBJ2-7, is as follows: EAGVTQFPSHSVIEKGQTVTLRCDPISGHDNLYWYRRVMGKEIKFLLHFVKESKQDESGMPNNRFLAERTGGTYSTLKVQPAELEDSGVYFCASSQVDSLTPYEQYFGPGTRLTVT.